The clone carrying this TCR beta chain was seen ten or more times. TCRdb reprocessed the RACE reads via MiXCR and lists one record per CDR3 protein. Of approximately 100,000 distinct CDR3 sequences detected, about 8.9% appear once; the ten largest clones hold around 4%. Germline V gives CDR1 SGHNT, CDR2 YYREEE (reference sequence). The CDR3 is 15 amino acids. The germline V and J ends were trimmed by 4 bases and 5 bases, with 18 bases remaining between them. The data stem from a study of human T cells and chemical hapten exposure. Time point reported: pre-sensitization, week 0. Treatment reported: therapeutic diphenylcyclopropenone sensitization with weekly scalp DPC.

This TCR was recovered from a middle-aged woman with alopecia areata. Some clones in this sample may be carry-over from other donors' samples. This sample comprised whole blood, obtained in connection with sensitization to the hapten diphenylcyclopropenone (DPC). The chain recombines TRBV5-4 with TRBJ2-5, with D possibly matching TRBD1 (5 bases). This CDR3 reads CASSRAPGKPETQYF. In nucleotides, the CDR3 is TGTGCCAGCAGCCGGGCTCCAGGGAAGCCCGAGACCCAGTACTTC.